The present entry profiles one TCR beta chain with its context. This entry belongs to a study of Ad26.COV2.S vaccination and SARS-CoV-2 variants. Libraries were prepared by immunoSEQ multiplex PCR; TCRdb keeps only in-frame clonotypes and omits some of them. The table has about 94,000 clones, under 90% seen once; the top ten hold about a sixth. Trimming took 7 bases from V and 4 from J, leaving 19 bases between them. This CDR3 is 15 amino acids long. Looked up from germline, CDR1 is MNHNS and CDR2 is SASEGT. This specimen consisted of peripheral blood, obtained after recovery from COVID-19. The sequence derives from a human donor who had recovered from COVID-19. V and J are TRBV6-1 and TRBJ1-1; D is possibly TRBD1 (5 bases). CDR3 loop: CASIRGRGFGTEAFF. DNA for the CDR3: TGTGCCAGCATCCGGGGACGGGGTTTCGGCACTGAAGCTTTCTTT.